This passage covers 9 T cell receptor beta chains from one sample sequenced in a study of sequential checkpoint blockade in melanoma (dated 2019 in TCRdb). The sample's treatment or condition label is to be understood as: randomized to nivolumab then ipilimumab (arm A) or the reverse (arm B). The library was made by the immunoSEQ multiplex PCR assay. TCRdb mirrors the immuneACCESS table, restricted to in-frame sequences. Some clones are absent from its copies; in checked studies, under half trace to an unresolved V gene, and the reason for the others is unknown. The sample table contains about 13,000 clones; only one count was recorded for about 28% of them. The top ten hold roughly 17% of the sample. Sample: tumor tissue (inferred from file names), taken from a patient given nivolumab and ipilimumab in sequence. These receptors were obtained from a human donor with melanoma.

This chain joins TRBV5-1 and TRBJ2-7; 9 positions match TRBD1. Looked up from germline, CDR1 is SGHRS and CDR2 is YFSETQ. CDR3 length equals 14 residues. Trimming took 3 bases from V and 4 from J; bases not matched to a gene: 5. The CDR3 sequence: CASSSGQGNYEQYF. The CDR3 DNA sequence: TGCGCCAGCAGCTCGGGACAGGGAAATTACGAGCAGTACTTC.

The chain couples TRBV1 to TRBJ2-7; TRBD1 is the table's D call and was not checked against the DNA. TRBV1 constitutes a pseudogene. The length of the CDR3 is 13 residues. CDR3 amino acids: CASSRHRGYEQYF. The CDR3, as DNA: TGCGCCAGCAGCCGACACAGGGGATACGAGCAGTACTTC.

This rearrangement joins TRBV9 to TRBJ1-1, with 7 bases aligning to TRBD1. The junction had 22 bases not matched to a gene; V was cut back by 4 bases and J by 10 bases. Germline values: CDR1 SGDLS, CDR2 YYNGEE. The CDR3 is 17 residues long. The CDR3 nucleotides read TGTGCCAGCAGCCCTTCCTACCATAGGGGACAGTCCCGGGCAGCTTTCTTT. Amino acid sequence: CASSPSYHRGQSRAAFF. Full variable domain (missing parts from reference TRBV9 and TRBJ1-1): DSGVTQTPKHLITATGQRVTLRCSPRSGDLSVYWYQQSLDQGLQFLIQYYNGEERAKGNILERFSAQQFPDLHSELNLSSLELGDSALYFCASSPSYHRGQSRAAFFGQGTRLTVV.

The chain joins TRBV25-1 to TRBJ1-3; no clear D gene. V shed 3 bases and J shed 2 bases, with 11 bases lying between them. There are 15 residues in the CDR3. The V gene's germline CDR1 is MGHDK and CDR2 SYGVNS. The CDR3 protein is CASSDNKAPGNTIYF. The CDR3 region has the DNA TGTGCCAGCAGTGATAATAAGGCTCCTGGAAACACCATATATTTT.

The rearrangement links TRBV11-3 to TRBJ2-7, with D possibly matching TRBD2 (5 bases). This CDR3 spans 16 amino acids. Germline V gene sequence: CDR1 SGHNT, CDR2 YENEEA. Trimming removed 1 base at V and 1 base at J, with 14 bases between. The CDR3 protein is CASSLGSSSASYEQYF. The CDR3 DNA follows: TGTGCCAGCAGCTTAGGTTCAAGTAGCGCATCCTACGAGCAGTACTTC.

The chain couples TRBV25-1 to TRBJ2-3, with TRBD1 matching 7 bases. Germline V CDR1 and CDR2: MGHDK, SYGVNS. The CDR3 is 14 amino acids. J gave up 4 bases and V 2 bases, and 3 bases lay outside the gene matches. The CDR3: CASSESQGADTQYF. The CDR3 bases are TGTGCCAGCAGTGAAAGTCAGGGGGCAGATACGCAGTATTTT.

The gene calls are TRBV19 and TRBJ2-5; tentatively, D is TRBD2 (6 bases). The CDR3 spans 15 residues. With 3 bases removed from V and 4 bases from J, the gap between germline ends came to 15 bases. Germline values: CDR1 LNHDA, CDR2 SQIVND (reference sequence). CDR3 in amino acids: CASSIDRGWGETQYF. The CDR3 DNA is TGTGCCAGTAGTATCGACCGGGGGTGGGGAGAGACCCAGTACTTC.

This clone was picked up a small number of times. The chain carries TRBV28 and TRBJ2-3; D is ambiguous. From germline, CDR1 is MDHEN and CDR2 SYDVKM. The CDR3 runs 15 residues. V lost 6 bases to trimming and J lost 2 bases, with 15 bases between them. In nucleotides, the CDR3 is TGTGCCAGCAGCCTAACCACTACATTCACAGATACGCAGTATTTT. Residues: CASSLTTTFTDTQYF.

This clone was counted between two and nine times. This chain links TRBV7-5 with TRBJ2-2; the listed D gene, TRBD2, was not tested against the DNA. TRBV7-5 is annotated as a pseudogene. The CDR3 is 16 amino acids. Here the CDR3 reads CASSSGGGGIPGELFF. In nucleotides, the CDR3 is TGTGCCAGCAGCTCCGGGGGCGGGGGTATTCCCGGGGAGCTGTTTTTT.